The clone carrying this T cell receptor (beta chain) was observed a handful of times. Assay used: immunoSEQ multiplex PCR; TCRdb lists only in-frame clones, some missing. This sample yields 110,000 or so clones, of which roughly 86% are seen a single time; about 13% belongs to the top ten. Germline V gene sequence: CDR1 LGHNA, CDR2 YSLEER. This CDR3 has 17 residues. Trimming cost V 0 bases and J 1 base, with 15 bases left between them. This sample was included in a study of T cell responses to AZD1222 COVID-19 vaccine. The source of this sequence is an adult in good health. Sequencing used peripheral blood, obtained on day 0 of MenACWY control vaccination. The chain couples TRBV4-3 to TRBJ1-1; D ambiguous. Here the CDR3 DNA reads TGCGCCAGCAGCCAAGAGTTTTCCCCCCAAAAGAACACTGAAGCTTTCTTT. This sequence encodes CASSQEFSPQKNTEAFF.